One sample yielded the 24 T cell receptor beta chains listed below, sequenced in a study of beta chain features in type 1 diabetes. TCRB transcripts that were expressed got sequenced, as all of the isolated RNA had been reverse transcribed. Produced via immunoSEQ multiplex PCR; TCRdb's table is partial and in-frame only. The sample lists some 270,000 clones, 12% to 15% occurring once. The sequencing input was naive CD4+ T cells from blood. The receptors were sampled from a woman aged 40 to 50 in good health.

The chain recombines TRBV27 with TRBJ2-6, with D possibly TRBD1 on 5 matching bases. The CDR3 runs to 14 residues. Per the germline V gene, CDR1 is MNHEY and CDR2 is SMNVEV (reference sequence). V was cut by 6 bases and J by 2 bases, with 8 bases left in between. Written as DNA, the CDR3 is TGTGCCAGCAGCAGGGTTGCTGGGGCCAACGTCCTGACTTTC. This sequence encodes CASSRVAGANVLTF.

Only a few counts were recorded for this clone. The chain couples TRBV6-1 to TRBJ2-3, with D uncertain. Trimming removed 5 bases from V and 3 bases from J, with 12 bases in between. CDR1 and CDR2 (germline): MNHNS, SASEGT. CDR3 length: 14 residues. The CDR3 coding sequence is TGTGCCAGCAGTATTCGACACTCGACAGATACGCAGTATTTT. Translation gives CASSIRHSTDTQYF.

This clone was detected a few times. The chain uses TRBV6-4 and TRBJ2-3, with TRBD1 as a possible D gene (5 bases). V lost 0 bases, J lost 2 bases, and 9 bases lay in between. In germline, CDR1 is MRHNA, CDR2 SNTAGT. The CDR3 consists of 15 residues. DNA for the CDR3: TGTGCCAGCAGTGACTCGTACAGGACCACAGATACGCAGTATTTT. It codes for CASSDSYRTTDTQYF.

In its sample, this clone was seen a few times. The CDR3 here is CASSLLAGVADTQYF. The CDR3 DNA sequence: TGTGCCAGCAGCTTACTAGCGGGGGTAGCAGATACGCAGTATTTT. The chain couples TRBV7-9 to TRBJ2-3; 10 bases fit TRBD2. This CDR3 has 15 amino acids. Trimming removed 2 bases from V and 4 bases from J; junction bases left unmatched: 3. CDR1 is SEHNR, CDR2 FQNEAQ, per germline (reference sequence). Together with reference TRBV7-9 and TRBJ2-3, the CDR3 gives the full variable domain: DTGVSQNPRHKITKRGQNVTFRCDPISEHNRLYWYRQTLGQGPEFLTYFQNEAQLEKSRLLSDRFSAERPKGSFSTLEIQRTEQGDSAMYLCASSLLAGVADTQYFGPGTRLTVL.

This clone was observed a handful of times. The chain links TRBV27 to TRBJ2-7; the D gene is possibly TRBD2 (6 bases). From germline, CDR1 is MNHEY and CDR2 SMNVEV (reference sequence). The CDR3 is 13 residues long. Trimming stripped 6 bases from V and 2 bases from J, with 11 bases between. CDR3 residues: CASRRGLPYEQYF. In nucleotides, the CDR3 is TGTGCCAGCAGGCGGGGTTTGCCCTACGAGCAGTACTTC.

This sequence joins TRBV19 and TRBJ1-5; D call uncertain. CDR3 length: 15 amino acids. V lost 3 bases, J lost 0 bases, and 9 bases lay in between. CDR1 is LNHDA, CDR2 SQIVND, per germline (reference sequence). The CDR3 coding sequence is TGTGCCAGTAGTATTGTCGACAATAGCAATCAGCCCCAGCATTTT. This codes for CASSIVDNSNQPQHF. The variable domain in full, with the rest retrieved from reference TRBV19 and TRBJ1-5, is DGGITQSPKYLFRKEGQNVTLSCEQNLNHDAMYWYRQDPGQGLRLIYYSQIVNDFQKGDIAEGYSVSREKKESFPLTVTSAQKNPTAFYLCASSIVDNSNQPQHFGDGTRLSIL.

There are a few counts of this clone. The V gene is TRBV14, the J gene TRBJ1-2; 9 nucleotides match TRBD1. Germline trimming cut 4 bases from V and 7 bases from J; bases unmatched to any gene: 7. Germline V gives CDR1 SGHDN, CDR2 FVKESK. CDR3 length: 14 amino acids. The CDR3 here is CASSPAGTGLGYTF. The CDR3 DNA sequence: TGTGCCAGCAGCCCAGCGGGGACAGGGCTTGGCTACACCTTC.

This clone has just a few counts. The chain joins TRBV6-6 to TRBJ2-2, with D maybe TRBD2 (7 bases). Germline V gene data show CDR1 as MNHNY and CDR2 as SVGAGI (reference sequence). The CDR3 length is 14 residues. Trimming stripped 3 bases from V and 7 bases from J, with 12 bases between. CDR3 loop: CASSYGGAGGELFF. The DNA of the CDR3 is TGTGCCAGCAGTTATGGGGGGGCTGGCGGGGAGCTGTTTTTT.

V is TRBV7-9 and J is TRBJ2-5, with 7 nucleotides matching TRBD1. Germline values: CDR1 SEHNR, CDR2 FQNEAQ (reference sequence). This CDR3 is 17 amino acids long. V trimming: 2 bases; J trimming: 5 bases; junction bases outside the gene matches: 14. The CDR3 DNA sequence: TGTGCCAGCAGCTTAAAGAGGGGACAGCGCCCTCCGGAGACCCAGTACTTC. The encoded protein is CASSLKRGQRPPETQYF.

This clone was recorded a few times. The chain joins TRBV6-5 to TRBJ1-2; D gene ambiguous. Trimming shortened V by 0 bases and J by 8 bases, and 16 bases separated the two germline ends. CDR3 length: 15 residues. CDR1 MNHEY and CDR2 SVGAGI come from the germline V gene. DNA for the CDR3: TGTGCCAGCAGTTACTCGAGAGGTTTGCAGCTGGGCTACACCTTC. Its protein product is CASSYSRGLQLGYTF.

CDR3: CASSQGGGTNQPQHF. CDR3 nucleotides: TGCGCCAGCAGCCAAGGGGGAGGGACCAATCAGCCCCAGCATTTT. This chain links TRBV4-1 with TRBJ1-5; tentatively, D is TRBD1 (5 bases). The CDR3 contains 15 residues. V gave up 1 base and J gave up 3 bases, with 10 bases separating them. Germline loops: CDR1 MGHRA, CDR2 YSYEKL.

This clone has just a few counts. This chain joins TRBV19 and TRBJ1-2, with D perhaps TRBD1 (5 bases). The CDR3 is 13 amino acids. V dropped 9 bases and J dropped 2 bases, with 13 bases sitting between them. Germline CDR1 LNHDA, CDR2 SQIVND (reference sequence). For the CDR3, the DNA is TGTGCCAGCCAGAGACAGCAGAACTATGGCTACACCTTC. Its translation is CASQRQQNYGYTF. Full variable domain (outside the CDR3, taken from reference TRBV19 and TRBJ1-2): DGGITQSPKYLFRKEGQNVTLSCEQNLNHDAMYWYRQDPGQGLRLIYYSQIVNDFQKGDIAEGYSVSREKKESFPLTVTSAQKNPTAFYLCASQRQQNYGYTFGSGTRLTVV.

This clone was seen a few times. The CDR3: CATDPQGRALNQPQHF. CDR3 DNA sequence: TGTGCCACCGACCCTCAGGGCAGGGCCCTCAATCAGCCCCAGCATTTT. This sequence joins TRBV6-6 and TRBJ1-5; the D gene is possibly TRBD1 (5 bases). V was cut by 10 bases and J by 3 bases, with 22 bases left in between. CDR1 is MNHNY and CDR2 is SVGAGI in the germline V gene (reference sequence). The CDR3 consists of 16 residues.

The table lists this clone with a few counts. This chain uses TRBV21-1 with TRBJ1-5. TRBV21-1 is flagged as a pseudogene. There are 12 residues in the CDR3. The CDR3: CAIPGGNQPQHF. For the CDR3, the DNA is TGTGCCATCCCGGGGGGGAATCAGCCCCAGCATTTT.

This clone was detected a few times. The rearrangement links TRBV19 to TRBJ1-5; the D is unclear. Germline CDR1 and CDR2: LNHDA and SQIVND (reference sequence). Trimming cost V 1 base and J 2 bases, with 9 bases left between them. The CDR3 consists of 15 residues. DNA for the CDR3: TGTGCCAGTAGTATAGCTCCGGTCGGCAATCAGCCCCAGCATTTT. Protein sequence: CASSIAPVGNQPQHF.

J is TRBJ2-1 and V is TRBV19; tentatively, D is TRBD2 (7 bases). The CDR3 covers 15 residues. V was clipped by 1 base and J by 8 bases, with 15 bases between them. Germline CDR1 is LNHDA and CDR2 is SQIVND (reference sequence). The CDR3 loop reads CASSIVAGEGYEQFF. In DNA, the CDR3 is TGTGCCAGTAGTATAGTGGCAGGGGAGGGCTATGAGCAGTTCTTC.

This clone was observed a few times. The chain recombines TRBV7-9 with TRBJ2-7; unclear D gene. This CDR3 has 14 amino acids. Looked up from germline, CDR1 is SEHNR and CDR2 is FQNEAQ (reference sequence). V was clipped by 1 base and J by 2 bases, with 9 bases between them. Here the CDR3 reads CASSLGYTAYEQYF. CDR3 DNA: TGTGCCAGCAGCTTAGGATATACGGCCTACGAGCAGTACTTC.

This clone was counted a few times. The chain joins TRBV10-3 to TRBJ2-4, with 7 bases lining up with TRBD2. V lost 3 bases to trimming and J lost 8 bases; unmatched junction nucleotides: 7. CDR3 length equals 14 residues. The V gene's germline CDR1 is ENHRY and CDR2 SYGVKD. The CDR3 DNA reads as TGTGCCATCAGTGAAAGTAGCGGGCTCGACATTCAGTACTTC. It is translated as CAISESSGLDIQYF.

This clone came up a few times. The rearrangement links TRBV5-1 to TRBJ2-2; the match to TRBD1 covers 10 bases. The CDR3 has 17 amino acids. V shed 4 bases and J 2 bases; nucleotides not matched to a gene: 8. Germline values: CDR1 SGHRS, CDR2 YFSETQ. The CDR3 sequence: CASSTDRDRGNTGELFF. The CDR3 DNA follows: TGCGCCAGCAGCACCGACCGGGACAGGGGCAACACCGGGGAGCTGTTTTTT.

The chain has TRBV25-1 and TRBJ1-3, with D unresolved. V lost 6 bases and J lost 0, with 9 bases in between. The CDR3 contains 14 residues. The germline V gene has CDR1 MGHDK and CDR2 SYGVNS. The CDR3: CASSVLGSGNTIYF. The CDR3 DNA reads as TGTGCCAGCAGCGTACTAGGCTCTGGAAACACCATATATTTT.

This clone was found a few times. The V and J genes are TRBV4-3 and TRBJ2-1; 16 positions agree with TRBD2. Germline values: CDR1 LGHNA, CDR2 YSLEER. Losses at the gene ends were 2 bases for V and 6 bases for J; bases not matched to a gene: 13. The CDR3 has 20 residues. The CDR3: CASSQSGTSGGAIGINEQFF. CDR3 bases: TGCGCCAGCAGCCAATCGGGGACTAGCGGGGGGGCCATTGGTATCAATGAGCAGTTCTTC.

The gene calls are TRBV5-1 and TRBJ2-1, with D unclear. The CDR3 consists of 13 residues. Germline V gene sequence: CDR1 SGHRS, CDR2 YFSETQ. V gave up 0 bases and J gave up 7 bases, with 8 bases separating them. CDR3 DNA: TGCGCCAGCAGCTTGGGCCCAGCGAATGAGCAGTTCTTC. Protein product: CASSLGPANEQFF.

The chain's CDR3 is CASSPLGGYEQYF. CDR3 nucleotides: TGTGCCAGCTCACCCCTAGGGGGATACGAGCAGTACTTC. The V gene is TRBV18, the J gene TRBJ2-7; maybe TRBD1 (6 bases). The V end lost 3 bases, the J end lost 4 bases, and 10 bases lay between the germline ends. Germline values: CDR1 KGHSH, CDR2 LQKENI. This CDR3 has 13 amino acids. Variable domain in full (rest from reference TRBV18 and TRBJ2-7): NAGVMQNPRHLVRRRGQEARLRCSPMKGHSHVYWYRQLPEEGLKFMVYLQKENIIDESGMPKERFSAEFPKEGPSILRIQQVVRGDSAAYFCASSPLGGYEQYFGPGTRLTVT.

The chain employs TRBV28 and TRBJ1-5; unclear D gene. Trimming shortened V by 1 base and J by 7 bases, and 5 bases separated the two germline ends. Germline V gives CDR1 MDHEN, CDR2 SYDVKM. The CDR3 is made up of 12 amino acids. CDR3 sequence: CASSLLHQPQHF. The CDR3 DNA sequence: TGTGCCAGCAGTTTATTACACCAGCCCCAGCATTTT.